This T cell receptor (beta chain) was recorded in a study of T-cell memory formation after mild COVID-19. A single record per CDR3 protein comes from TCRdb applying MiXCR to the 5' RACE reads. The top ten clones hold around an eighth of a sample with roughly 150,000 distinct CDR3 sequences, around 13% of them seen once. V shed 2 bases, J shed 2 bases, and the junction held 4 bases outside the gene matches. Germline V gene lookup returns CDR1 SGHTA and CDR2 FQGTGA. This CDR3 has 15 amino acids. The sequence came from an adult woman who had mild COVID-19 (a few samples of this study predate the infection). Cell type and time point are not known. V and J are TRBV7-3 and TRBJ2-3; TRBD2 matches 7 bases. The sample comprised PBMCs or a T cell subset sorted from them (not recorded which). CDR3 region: CASSLAGVLTDTQYF. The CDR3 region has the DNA TGTGCCAGCAGCTTAGCGGGGGTACTCACAGATACGCAGTATTTT.